This entry describes one TCR beta chain. The data belong to a study of blood T cell repertoires in COVID-19. Across the study: PBMCs, B-cell-depleted T cells, or T cells provided the cDNA or gDNA that made up the material.

The junction had 13 bases not matched to a gene; V was cut back by 4 bases and J by 8 bases. The CDR3 runs 16 residues. Looked up from germline, CDR1 is SGHRS and CDR2 is YFSETQ. The study recruited people aged 18 to 89 years across under 25 US areas. Cohort allocation depended upon clinical history that participants reported. Study processing details: Nucleated cell number was recorded as an estimate derived from reference gene primer amplification. TCRdb's copy holds only in-frame clones and misses some; the assay was immunoSEQ multiplex PCR. V, J and clone size are taken as reported in that table, and D and trimming were inferred from the DNA itself. The sample lists some 250,000 clones, around 92% occurring once.

The chain has TRBV5-1 and TRBJ2-1, with 9 bases fitting TRBD1. Sequencing was done on a sample of PBMCs or T cells enriched from blood (not recorded which). This receptor was obtained from a woman aged 25 to 39 with acute COVID-19. The CDR3 DNA is TGCGCCAGCAGCGAAAATCCGGGACAGGGTGGCGATGAGCAGTTCTTC. Protein sequence: CASSENPGQGGDEQFF.